This T cell receptor beta chain was captured in a study of blood T cell repertoires in COVID-19. The germline gives CDR1 SGHTA, CDR2 FQGNSA. This CDR3 region has 15 residues. V lost 5 bases, J lost 4 bases, and 6 bases stayed unmatched. Assay: immunoSEQ multiplex PCR; the TCRdb copy retains only in-frame clones and omits some. The sample comprises 250,000 to 300,000 clones, approximately 87% of which are singletons, and less than 15% rests with the top ten. The sample taken for sequencing was peripheral blood. The chain uses TRBV7-2 and TRBJ2-2; 8 bases agree with TRBD1. This clonotype originated in a woman in her thirties with COVID-19, enrolled during active disease. The DNA for the CDR3 is TGTGCCAGCAGCCTGGACAGGGTCGTCACCGGGGAGCTGTTTTTT. Protein sequence: CASSLDRVVTGELFF.